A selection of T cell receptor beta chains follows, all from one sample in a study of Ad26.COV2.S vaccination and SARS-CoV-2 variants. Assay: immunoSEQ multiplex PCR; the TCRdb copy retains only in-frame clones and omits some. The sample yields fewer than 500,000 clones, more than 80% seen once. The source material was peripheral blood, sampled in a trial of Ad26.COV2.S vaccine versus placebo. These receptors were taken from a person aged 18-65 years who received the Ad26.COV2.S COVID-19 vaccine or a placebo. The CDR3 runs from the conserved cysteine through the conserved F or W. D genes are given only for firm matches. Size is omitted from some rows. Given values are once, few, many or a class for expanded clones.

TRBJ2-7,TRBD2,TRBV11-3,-,CASSLAHGGTYEQYF,TGTGCCAGCAGCTTAGCGCACGGGGGGACCTACGAGCAGTACTTC
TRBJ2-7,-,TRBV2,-,CASQPVSSYEQYF,TGTGCCTCCCAGCCGGTGAGCTCCTACGAGCAGTACTTC
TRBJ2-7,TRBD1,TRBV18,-,CASSPLYRDSSYEQYF,TGTGCCAGCTCACCTCTTTACAGGGACAGCTCCTACGAGCAGTACTTC
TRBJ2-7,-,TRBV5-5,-,CASSWGPETSYEQYF,TGTGCCAGCAGCTGGGGTCCAGAAACTTCCTACGAGCAGTACTTC
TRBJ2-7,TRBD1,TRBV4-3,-,CASSHSYGQVYEQYF,TGCGCCAGCAGCCATTCTTATGGACAGGTCTACGAGCAGTACTTC
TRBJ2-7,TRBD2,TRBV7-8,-,CASSRTRDYEQYF,TGTGCCAGCAGCCGGACTAGGGACTACGAGCAGTACTTC
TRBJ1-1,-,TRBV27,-,CASSFRPVTEAFF,TGTGCCAGCAGTTTCAGGCCGGTCACTGAAGCTTTCTTT
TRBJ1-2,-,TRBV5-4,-,CASSSGPIQGIYGYTF,TGTGCCAGCAGCTCGGGGCCAATACAGGGAATCTATGGCTACACCTTC
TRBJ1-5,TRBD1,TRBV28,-,CASSTEGQGISPQHF,TGTGCCAGCAGTACAGAGGGACAGGGCATTTCGCCCCAGCATTTT
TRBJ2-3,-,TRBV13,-,CASSWSVSGTSQGSVQYF,TGTGCCAGCAGTTGGAGTGTCTCCGGGACCTCACAGGGAAGTGTGCAGTATTTT
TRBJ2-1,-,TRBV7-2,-,CASSLPTNRKNEQFF,TGTGCCAGCAGCTTACCGACAAATCGTAAAAATGAGCAGTTCTTC
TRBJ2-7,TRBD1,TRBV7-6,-,CASSLSGTGSSYEQYF,TGTGCCAGCAGCTTATCTGGGACAGGGAGCTCCTACGAGCAGTACTTC
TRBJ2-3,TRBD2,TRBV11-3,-,CASSLGGGGSTDTQYF,TGTGCCAGCAGCTTAGGGGGCGGGGGAAGCACAGATACGCAGTATTTT
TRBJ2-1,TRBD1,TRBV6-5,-,CASRVTGPENEQFF,TGTGCCAGCAGAGTGACAGGGCCCGAGAATGAGCAGTTCTTC
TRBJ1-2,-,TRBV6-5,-,CASGISSAAFYGYTF,TGTGCCAGCGGGATTTCTTCGGCTGCTTTTTATGGCTACACCTTC
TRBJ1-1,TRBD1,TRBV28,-,CASSGGDRGRNTEAFF,TGTGCCAGCAGTGGCGGGGACAGGGGGAGGAACACTGAAGCTTTCTTT
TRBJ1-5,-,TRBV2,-,CASGRQNQPQHF,TGTGCCAGCGGGCGGCAGAATCAGCCCCAGCATTTT
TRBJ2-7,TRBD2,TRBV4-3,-,CASSQGLRLAYEQYF,TGCGCCAGCAGCCAGGGACTACGTCTTGCTTACGAGCAGTACTTC
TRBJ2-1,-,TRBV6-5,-,CASSYLYRTSGDEQFF,TGTGCCAGCAGTTACCTTTACCGGACCTCGGGCGATGAGCAGTTCTTC
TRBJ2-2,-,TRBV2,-,CASSPHRADTGELFF,TGTGCCAGCAGTCCCCACAGGGCGGACACCGGGGAGCTGTTTTTT
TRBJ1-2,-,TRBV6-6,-,CASSYGQGGYGYTF,TGTGCCAGCAGTTACGGGCAGGGTGGCTATGGCTACACCTTC
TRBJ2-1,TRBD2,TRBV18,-,CASSPPWTSGYNEQFF,TGTGCCAGCTCACCACCTTGGACTAGCGGTTACAATGAGCAGTTCTTC
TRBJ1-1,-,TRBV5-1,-,CASSLVSITQEAFF,TGCGCCAGCAGCTTGGTTAGCATTACTCAAGAAGCTTTCTTT
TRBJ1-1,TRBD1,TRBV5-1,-,CASSLEGASTEAFF,TGCGCCAGCAGCTTGGAGGGGGCGTCAACTGAAGCTTTCTTT
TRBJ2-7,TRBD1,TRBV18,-,CASSPADRGTYEQYF,TGTGCCAGCTCACCTGCGGACAGGGGGACCTACGAGCAGTACTTC
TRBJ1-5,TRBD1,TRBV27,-,CASSLEGARNQPQHF,TGTGCCAGCAGTTTAGAGGGGGCTCGCAATCAGCCCCAGCATTTT
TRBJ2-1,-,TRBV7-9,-,CASSLAFNEQFF,TGTGCCAGCAGCTTAGCGTTTAATGAGCAGTTCTTC
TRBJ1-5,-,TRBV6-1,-,CASSDVGGRSNQPQHF,TGTGCCAGCAGTGACGTGGGGGGGCGAAGCAATCAGCCCCAGCATTTT
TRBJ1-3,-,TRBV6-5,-,CASSYQARGNTIYF,TGTGCCAGCAGTTACCAGGCGAGGGGAAACACCATATATTTT
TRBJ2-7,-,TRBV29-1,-,CSVEGTSYEQYF,TGCAGCGTCGAGGGAACCTCCTACGAGCAGTACTTC
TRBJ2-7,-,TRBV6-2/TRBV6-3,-,CASSSSTYEQYF,TGTGCCAGCAGTTCCTCGACCTACGAGCAGTACTTC
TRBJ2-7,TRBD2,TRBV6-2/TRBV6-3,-,CASSSPRLAGVGEQYF,TGTGCCAGCAGTTCCCCACGACTAGCGGGAGTGGGCGAGCAGTACTTC
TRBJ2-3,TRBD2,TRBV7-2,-,CASSLAGGPTDTQYF,TGTGCCAGCAGCTTAGCGGGAGGGCCAACAGATACGCAGTATTTT
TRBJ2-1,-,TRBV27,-,CASSSLGRPPEQFF,TGTGCCAGCAGTTCCCTCGGGAGACCCCCTGAGCAGTTCTTC
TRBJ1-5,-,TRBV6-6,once,CASSQLGGNQPQHF,TGTGCCAGCAGCCAGCTGGGGGGAAATCAGCCCCAGCATTTT
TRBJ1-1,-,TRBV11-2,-,CASSSKQGSSEAFF,TGTGCCAGCAGCTCGAAACAGGGATCCTCTGAAGCTTTCTTT
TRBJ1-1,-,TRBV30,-,CASRVLVEAFF,TGTGCCTCCAGGGTTTTGGTGGAAGCTTTCTTT
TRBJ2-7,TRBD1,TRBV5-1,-,CASSLSGTGLYEQYF,TGCGCCAGCAGCTTATCCGGGACAGGGCTTTACGAGCAGTACTTC
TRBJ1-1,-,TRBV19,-,CASSNDIGQNTEAFF,TGTGCCAGTAGCAACGATATCGGACAGAACACTGAAGCTTTCTTT
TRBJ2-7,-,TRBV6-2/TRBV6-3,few,CASRYPSDSSYEQYF,TGTGCCAGCAGATACCCTAGCGACAGCTCCTACGAGCAGTACTTC
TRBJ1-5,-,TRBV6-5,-,CASSYRLGEAQHF,TGTGCCAGCAGTTACCGGCTCGGGGAGGCCCAGCATTTT
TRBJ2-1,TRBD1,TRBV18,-,CASSPGQARYNEQFF,TGTGCCAGCTCACCCGGACAGGCCCGCTACAATGAGCAGTTCTTC
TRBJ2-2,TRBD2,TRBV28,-,CASKSGRAFSGELFF,TGTGCCAGCAAAAGCGGGAGGGCCTTCTCCGGGGAGCTGTTTTTT
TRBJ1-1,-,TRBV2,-,CASGSQGNTEAFF,TGTGCCAGCGGCAGTCAGGGGAACACTGAAGCTTTCTTT
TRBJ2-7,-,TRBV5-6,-,CASSQAVSSYEQYF,TGTGCCAGCAGCCAAGCGGTAAGCTCCTACGAGCAGTACTTC
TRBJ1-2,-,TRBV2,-,CASKDEGYGYTF,TGTGCCAGCAAGGACGAAGGGTATGGCTACACCTTC
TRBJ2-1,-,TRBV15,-,CATSSPPGPRVANEQFF,TGTGCCACCAGCAGTCCTCCGGGACCGCGGGTTGCTAATGAGCAGTTCTTC
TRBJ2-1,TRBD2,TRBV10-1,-,CASKSSGAGGPWGYNEQFF,TGCGCCAGCAAGTCCTCTGGCGCGGGAGGGCCGTGGGGCTACAATGAGCAGTTCTTC
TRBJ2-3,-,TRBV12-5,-,CASGRNSITDTQYF,TGTGCTAGTGGCCGGAATAGTATCACAGATACGCAGTATTTT
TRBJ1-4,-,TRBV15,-,CATSRDTNPLTEKLFF,TGTGCCACCAGCAGAGATACCAACCCCCTGACTGAAAAACTGTTTTTT